The sequence of this T cell receptor (beta chain) was determined in a study of blood T cell repertoires in COVID-19. Study-wide context: COVID-19 samples from acute and convalescent phases originated in the United States, Italy and Spain.

Method: immunoSEQ multiplex PCR; TCRdb's copy keeps in-frame clones and lacks some. The data show 200,000 to 250,000 clones, with approximately 88% seen just once and about 6% held by the top ten. V shed 4 bases, J shed 4 bases, and the junction held 11 bases outside the gene matches. The CDR3 length is 15 residues. In germline, CDR1 is SGHRS, CDR2 YFSETQ. The specimen was peripheral blood. The chain uses TRBV5-1 and TRBJ2-7; TRBD1 matches at 7 bases. The origin of this receptor is a man between 60 and 70 years old who had recovered from COVID-19. CDR3 sequence: CASSLIRDREYEQYF. In DNA form, the CDR3 reads TGCGCCAGCAGCCTGATACGGGACAGAGAATACGAGCAGTACTTC.